This paragraph covers one TCR beta chain sequence. The sample is drawn from a study of T cells in localized non-small cell lung cancer. The J segment lost 4 bases and the V segment lost 7 bases, leaving 10 bases of the junction unmatched. In germline, CDR1 is MDHEN, CDR2 SYDVKM. This CDR3 is 15 amino acids long. Repertoires were generated with immunoSEQ multiplex PCR, while TCRdb's copy carries only in-frame clones and drops some. The repertoire holds around 41,000 clones, with approximately 84% as singletons. The source was peripheral blood, collected before any cancer treatment. The sequence was obtained from a man aged 40 to 75 with stage I lung adenocarcinoma. The V call is TRBV28, the J call TRBJ2-1; 7 bases fit TRBD2. CDR3 protein: CASKGGTGNYNEQFF. The CDR3 nucleotides are TGTGCCAGCAAGGGAGGGACCGGGAATTACAATGAGCAGTTCTTC.